The source of this T cell receptor beta chain is a study of blood T cell repertoires in COVID-19 (dated by TCRdb to the early 2020s). Background on the whole study: The collaborator samples originated in the United States, Italy and Spain and spanned the acute and convalescent phases of COVID-19. The material from the prospective study consisted of cDNA or gDNA derived from T cells, B-cell-depleted T cells, or PBMCs. The dataset comprised deeply sampled blood TCRbeta repertoires from subjects exposed to, actively infected with, or recovered from COVID-19. A freely available public database, intended as a resource for researchers studying the immune response to SARS-CoV-2, is where the repertoires were released. The samples were drawn from the first 160 participants of the ongoing ImmuneRACE study and from some 1,300 subjects provided by 6 global collaborators. A de-identified subject ID, COVID-19 status, age in years and sex were almost always included in the sample metadata. HLA class I and class II types, where available, came from metadata supplied by the sample provider rather than from assay-based typing. Overall study outcomes, separate from this receptor: Clinical and demographic metadata were provided uncurated, with the amount varying by source and participant.

The immunoSEQ Assay, a bias-controlled multiplex PCR, was used to amplify TCRbeta CDR3 regions from genomic DNA. Concerning the study's data processing: The number of nucleated cells in each sample was estimated by amplification of reference gene primers within the assay. To quantify the absolute abundance of each unique TCRbeta CDR3 rearrangement, sequence reads were collapsed and filtered. For each sample, productive Simpson clonality was calculated as the square root of Simpson's diversity index over productive rearrangements. Not all clones reach the TCRdb copy of this immuneACCESS table, which keeps in-frame sequences only. Checked studies attribute under half of the gap to unresolved V genes and leave the rest unexplained. V, J and clone size are taken as reported in that table, and D and trimming were inferred from the DNA itself. The sample table records some 28,000 clones; 85% of these occur just once. The top ten clonotypes cover about a quarter of the sample.

Collaborating institutions collected whole blood in K2EDTA tubes following their own protocols. For TCRbeta analysis, collaborators shipped samples in one of three forms: frozen whole blood, isolated PBMCs, or DNA extracted from either of those sample types. At the junction V is shortened by 3 bases and J by 4 bases, with 15 bases in between. As encoded in the germline V gene (reference sequence), CDR1 is SGHNT while CDR2 is YYREEE. Including the terminal cysteine and phenylalanine, the CDR3 comprises 15 residues. CDR3 DNA only is kept here, 45 bases in frame from base 1. This clone was observed once. This clone's antigen is unknown. No much larger clone exists at a distance of one base, and base qualities are not known.

The origin of this receptor is a human donor in a cohort sampled during active COVID-19. The sample comprised peripheral blood. The chain joins TRBV5-4 to TRBJ2-3; a weak D assignment points to TRBD2 (7 bases agree). The CDR3 reads CASSSQGGAPDTQYF. The bases read TGTGCCAGCAGCTCACAGGGAGGGGCCCCAGATACGCAGTATTTT.